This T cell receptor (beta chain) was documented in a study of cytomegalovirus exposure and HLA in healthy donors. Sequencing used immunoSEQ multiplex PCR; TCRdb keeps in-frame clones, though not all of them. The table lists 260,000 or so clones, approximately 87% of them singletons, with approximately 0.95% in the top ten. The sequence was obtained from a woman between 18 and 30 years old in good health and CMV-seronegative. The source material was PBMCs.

The CDR3: CASSFWTDKGQYF. The CDR3 coding sequence is TGTGCCAGCAGCTTCTGGACAGATAAGGGGCAGTACTTC. The J gene is TRBJ2-7, the V gene TRBV5-4, with D possibly matching TRBD1 (6 bases). The CDR3 runs 13 residues. The V gene's germline CDR1 is SGHNT and CDR2 YYREEE (reference sequence). The V and J ends lost 2 bases and 9 bases respectively, with 15 bases between them.